What follows describes a single T cell receptor beta chain. The data were taken from a study of blood T cell repertoires in COVID-19. Germline lookup yields CDR1 SGHTS and CDR2 YDEGEE. CDR3 length: 14 amino acids. Trimming shortened V by 7 bases and J by 2 bases, and 13 bases separated the two germline ends. This table comes from immunoSEQ multiplex PCR, and its TCRdb copy is limited to in-frame clones, with some not included. The table shows more than 300,000 clones, with 90% occurring only once. Sequencing was carried out using PBMCs or T cells enriched from blood (not recorded which). The TCR sequence derives from a woman in her thirties who had been exposed to COVID-19. This chain uses TRBV5-8 with TRBJ1-3; a weak D match, TRBD1 (6 bases). In nucleotides, the CDR3 is TGTGCCAGCTGGGATACAGGGACTGGAAACACCATATATTTT. Amino acid sequence: CASWDTGTGNTIYF.